This T cell receptor beta chain came from a study of early T cells in non-severe SARS-CoV-2 infection. Study details: The authors sequenced bulk RNA from unsorted whole blood, leaving chains unpaired.

In this sample, this clonotype turned up many times. The antigen is unknown. The CDR3 contains 14 residues. V was pared by 1 base and J by 0 bases, with 6 bases between. Germline lookup yields CDR1 GTSNPN and CDR2 SVGIG (reference sequence). The TCR library protocol was used to attach unique molecular identifiers. These identifiers were attached to individual cDNA molecules. TCRdb passed the 5' RACE reads through MiXCR, listing each CDR3 protein once. The sample has 25,000 to 35,000 distinct CDR3 sequences, around 7% seen once. Study-level results: Anti-spike CD8 responses were favored in VDJdb matching, and private and CD4 specificities were missed.

Sequences were obtained from whole blood. This receptor was identified in an adult who was a healthcare worker with PCR-confirmed SARS-CoV-2 infection or an uninfected control (not recorded which). The chain employs TRBV30 and TRBJ2-2; tentatively, D is TRBD1 (6 bases). The CDR3 region is CAWSGTANTGELFF. As DNA, the CDR3 is TGTGCCTGGAGTGGGACAGCGAACACCGGGGAGCTGTTTTTT.